These T cell receptor beta chains were read from a single sample in a study of technical replicates of blood from a few donors. Measured with immunoSEQ multiplex PCR; TCRdb has only the in-frame clones, and not every one. The profile shows more than 80,000 clones, just over 95% of them singletons. What was sequenced was T cells isolated from PBMCs. The receptors were gathered from a human donor in good health. Both conserved end residues are part of each CDR3. Fields, in order: V gene, J gene, D gene, CDR3 DNA, CDR3 protein. The D gene is left open where the match is weak.

TRBV19	TRBJ2-7	TRBD1	TGTGCCAGTAGTCCGGTACAGGGGCCCGGCGAGCAGTACTTC	CASSPVQGPGEQYF
TRBV5-1	TRBJ1-2	TRBD1	TGCGCCAGCAGCCCGACAGGGGGCAACTATGGCTACACCTTC	CASSPTGGNYGYTF
TRBV7-3	TRBJ2-5	TRBD1	TGTGCCAGCAGCTTTCTCGGGACAGGGATGGAGACCCAGTACTTC	CASSFLGTGMETQYF
TRBV5-8	TRBJ2-3	TRBD2	TGTGCCAGCAGCTGGACTAGCGGGAGTTCGCGCACAGATACGCAGTATTTT	CASSWTSGSSRTDTQYF
TRBV11-3	TRBJ2-2	TRBD1	TGTGCCAGCAGCTCCCGACAGGGATGGACCGGGGAGCTGTTTTTT	CASSSRQGWTGELFF
TRBV4-1	TRBJ2-4	TRBD2	TGCGCCAGCAGCCACAAAGGGACTAGCGTCGGAAACATTCAGTACTTC	CASSHKGTSVGNIQYF
TRBV6-5	TRBJ1-5	.	TGTGCCAGCAGTTACTCTGGCGGAAATCAGCCCCAGCATTTT	CASSYSGGNQPQHF
TRBV9	TRBJ1-1	.	TGTGCCAGCAGCCCAAACCCGTTCTATGAAGCTTTCTTT	CASSPNPFYEAFF
TRBV27	TRBJ2-7	.	TGTGCCAGCAGTCTCGGATCGACTTACTACGAGCAGTACTTC	CASSLGSTYYEQYF
TRBV19	TRBJ2-1	TRBD2	TGTGCCAGTAGTATATCAGCGGGATTTGAGCAGTTCTTC	CASSISAGFEQFF